This T cell receptor (beta chain) came from a study of blood T cells in healthy people across ages. Germline V lookup: CDR1 DFQATT, CDR2 SNEGSKA (reference sequence). This CDR3 spans 9 amino acids. A J-beta primer mix and a sample-barcoded 5' primer were used in a second PCR of roughly 6 to 11 cycles. TCRdb reprocessed the 5' RACE reads via MiXCR and lists one record per CDR3 protein. The data contain around 990,000 distinct CDR3 sequences, less than 25% of them singletons. The table lists this clonotype with many counts. This sample also appeared in a second study, on T cells of mothers and their children.

Sequencing was done on a sample of blood. This clonotype originated in a girl aged 2 to 9 in good health. The chain is built from TRBV20-1 and TRBJ2-5; D unclear. In nucleotides, the CDR3 is TGCAGCGCTCAAGAGACCCAGTACTTC. Encoded protein: CSAQETQYF.